There are a few counts of the clone carrying this TCR beta chain. The data belong to a study of T cells in Graves' hyperthyroidism and ophthalmopathy. Amplification yielded TCR beta CDR3 regions, with RNA transcripts as the source. Using the HTBI primer set, a first-round RT-PCR was run on the TCR CDR3. MiXCR was run by TCRdb on the multiplex PCR reads, yielding one entry per CDR3 protein. Here the sample spans around 690,000 distinct CDR3 sequences, 15% to 20% being singletons. This clonotype was sampled from a man aged 45-65 years with Graves' hyperthyroidism. Sequenced: blood.

The CDR3 here is CSARDGAGGLETQYF. The DNA for the CDR3 is TGCAGTGCTAGAGATGGGGCGGGAGGGCTAGAGACCCAGTACTTC. V usage is TRBV20-1 and J usage is TRBJ2-5, with TRBD2 matching over 9 bases. CDR1 is DFQATT and CDR2 is SNEGSKA in the germline V gene (reference sequence). The trim removed 0 bases at V and 4 bases at J, leaving 6 bases unmatched. The CDR3 length is 15 residues.